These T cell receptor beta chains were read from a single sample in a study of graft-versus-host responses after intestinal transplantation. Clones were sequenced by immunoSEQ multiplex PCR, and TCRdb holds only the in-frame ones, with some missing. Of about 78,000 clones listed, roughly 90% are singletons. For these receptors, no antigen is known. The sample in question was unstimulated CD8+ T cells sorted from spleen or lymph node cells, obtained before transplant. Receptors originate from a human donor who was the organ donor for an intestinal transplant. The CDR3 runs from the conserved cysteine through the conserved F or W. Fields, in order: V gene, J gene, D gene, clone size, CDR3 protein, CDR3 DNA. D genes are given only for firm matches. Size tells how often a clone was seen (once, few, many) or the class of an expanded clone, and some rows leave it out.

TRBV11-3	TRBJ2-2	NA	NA	CASSLFLSQPGELFF	TGTGCCAGCAGCCTTTTCCTCTCACAACCCGGGGAGCTGTTTTTT
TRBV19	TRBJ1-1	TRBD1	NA	CATNRGWTNEAFF	TGTGCCACGAACAGGGGGTGGACAAATGAAGCTTTCTTT
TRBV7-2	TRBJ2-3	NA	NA	CASSLESGRLSADTQYF	TGTGCCAGCAGCTTAGAGAGTGGGAGACTTAGCGCAGATACGCAGTATTTT
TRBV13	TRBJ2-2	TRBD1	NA	CASSTDGDRGISGELFF	TGTGCCAGCAGCACTGACGGGGACAGGGGTATATCCGGGGAGCTGTTTTTT
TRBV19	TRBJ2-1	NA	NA	CASSINEGNEQFF	TGTGCCAGTAGTATAAACGAGGGCAATGAGCAGTTCTTC
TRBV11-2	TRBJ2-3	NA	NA	CASSWDNTDTQYF	TGTGCCAGCAGCTGGGACAACACAGATACGCAGTATTTT
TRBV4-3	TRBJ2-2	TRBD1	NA	CASSQEPDQGAGELFF	TGCGCCAGCAGCCAAGAGCCGGACCAGGGGGCCGGGGAGCTGTTTTTT
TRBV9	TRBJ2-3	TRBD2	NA	CASSPPAGGHTDTQYF	TGTGCCAGCAGTCCCCCAGCGGGGGGTCACACAGATACGCAGTATTTT
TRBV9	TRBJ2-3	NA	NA	CASSPRSRTSTDTQYF	TGTGCCAGCAGCCCACGCTCAAGGACAAGCACAGATACGCAGTATTTT
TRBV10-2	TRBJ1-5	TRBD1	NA	CASSNRDSVAGNQPQHF	TGCGCCAGCAGTAACCGGGACAGCGTAGCTGGCAATCAGCCCCAGCATTTT
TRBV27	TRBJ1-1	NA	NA	CASSPGFWRTEAFF	TGTGCCAGCAGCCCCGGATTCTGGAGGACTGAAGCTTTCTTT
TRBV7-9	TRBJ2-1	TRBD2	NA	CASSLHAGVSYNEQFF	TGTGCCAGCAGCCTCCATGCGGGGGTGTCCTACAATGAGCAGTTCTTC
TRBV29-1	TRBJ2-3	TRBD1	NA	CSVEYGQGSVTQYF	TGCAGCGTTGAGTATGGACAGGGGTCGGTTACGCAGTATTTT
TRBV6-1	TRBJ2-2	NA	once	CASSLGGLVTGELFF	TGTGCCAGCAGTCTCGGGGGGCTTGTCACCGGGGAGCTGTTTTTT
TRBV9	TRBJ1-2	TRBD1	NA	CASSDGQGLSYGYTF	TGTGCCAGCAGCGACGGACAGGGTCTCTCCTATGGCTACACCTTC
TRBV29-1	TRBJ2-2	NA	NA	CSVGKETGELFF	TGCAGCGTCGGGAAAGAGACCGGGGAGCTGTTTTTT
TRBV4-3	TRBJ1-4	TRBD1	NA	CASSQEVPGTGFEKLFF	TGCGCCAGCAGCCAAGAAGTTCCGGGGACAGGGTTCGAAAAACTGTTTTTT
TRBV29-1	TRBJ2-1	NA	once	CSVVVTARGYNEQFF	TGCAGCGTTGTTGTGACGGCCAGAGGGTACAATGAGCAGTTCTTC
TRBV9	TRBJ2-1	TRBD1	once	CASSGTGSRSEQFF	TGTGCCAGCAGCGGGACAGGGTCTAGGAGTGAGCAGTTCTTC
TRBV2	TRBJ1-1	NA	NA	CASSEANRAGMGTEAFF	TGTGCCAGCAGTGAAGCCAACAGGGCTGGAATGGGGACTGAAGCTTTCTTT
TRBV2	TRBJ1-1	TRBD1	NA	CASSEGTGGMNTEAFF	TGTGCCAGCAGTGAAGGAACAGGGGGAATGAACACTGAAGCTTTCTTT
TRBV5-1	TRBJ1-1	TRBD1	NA	CASSRDWDSEAFF	TGCGCCAGCAGCCGGGATTGGGACAGTGAAGCTTTCTTT
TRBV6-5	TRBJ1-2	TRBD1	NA	CASTSGGDGYTF	TGTGCCAGCACCTCAGGGGGCGATGGCTACACCTTC
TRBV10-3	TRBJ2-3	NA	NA	CAISESKGRGISRTDTQYF	TGTGCCATCAGTGAGTCTAAGGGACGGGGGATTTCCCGCACAGATACGCAGTATTTT
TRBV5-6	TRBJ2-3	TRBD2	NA	CASSLGPASGGLGPDTQYF	TGTGCCAGCAGCTTGGGTCCGGCTAGCGGGGGCCTCGGACCAGATACGCAGTATTTT
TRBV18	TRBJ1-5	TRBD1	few	CASSPPSGGIQPQHF	TGTGCCAGCTCACCACCTTCAGGGGGCATTCAGCCCCAGCATTTT
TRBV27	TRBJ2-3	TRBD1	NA	CASSFYGQGQDTQYF	TGTGCCAGCAGTTTCTATGGACAGGGTCAAGATACGCAGTATTTT
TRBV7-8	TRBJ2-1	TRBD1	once	CASSPQGSSYNEQFF	TGTGCCAGCAGCCCACAGGGGAGCTCCTACAATGAGCAGTTCTTC
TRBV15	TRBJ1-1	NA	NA	CATSRGTVNTEAFF	TGTGCCACCAGCAGAGGGACAGTGAACACTGAAGCTTTCTTT
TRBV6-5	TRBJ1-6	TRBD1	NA	CASSSPQGARSPLHF	TGTGCCAGCAGTTCCCCACAGGGGGCTCGGTCACCCCTCCACTTT
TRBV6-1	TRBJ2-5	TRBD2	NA	CASSGTSGGAETQYF	TGTGCCAGCAGTGGGACTAGCGGGGGAGCAGAGACCCAGTACTTC
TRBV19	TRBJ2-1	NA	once	CASSRAPSYNEQFF	TGTGCCAGTAGTAGAGCGCCCTCCTACAATGAGCAGTTCTTC
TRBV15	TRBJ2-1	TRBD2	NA	CATSRFRDYYNEQFF	TGTGCCACCAGCAGATTCCGGGACTACTACAATGAGCAGTTCTTC
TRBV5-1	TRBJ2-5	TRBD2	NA	CASSYSSGGAAETQYF	TGCGCCAGCAGCTATAGCAGCGGGGGGGCGGCAGAGACCCAGTACTTC
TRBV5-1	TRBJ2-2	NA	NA	CASSWRTTGELFF	TGCGCCAGCAGCTGGAGGACCACCGGGGAGCTGTTTTTT
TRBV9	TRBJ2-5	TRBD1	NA	CASSVEARTGETQYF	TGTGCCAGCAGCGTAGAGGCCAGGACAGGAGAGACCCAGTACTTC
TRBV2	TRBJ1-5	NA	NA	CASRGGENQPQHF	TGTGCCAGCAGAGGTGGGGAGAATCAGCCCCAGCATTTT
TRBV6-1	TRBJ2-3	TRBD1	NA	CASGPGTGAADTQYF	TGTGCCAGCGGTCCCGGGACAGGGGCTGCAGATACGCAGTATTTT
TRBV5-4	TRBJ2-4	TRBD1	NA	CASSGTGENIQYF	TGTGCCAGCAGCGGGACAGGAGAAAACATTCAGTACTTC
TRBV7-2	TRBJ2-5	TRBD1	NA	CASSSYRGPQETQYF	TGTGCCAGCAGCTCCTACAGGGGGCCGCAGGAGACCCAGTACTTC
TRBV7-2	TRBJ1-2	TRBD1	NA	CASSFRDRDPYGYTF	TGTGCCAGCAGCTTCCGGGACAGGGACCCTTATGGCTACACCTTC
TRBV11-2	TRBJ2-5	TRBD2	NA	CASSPGTSQETQYF	TGTGCCAGCAGCCCCGGGACTAGCCAAGAGACCCAGTACTTC
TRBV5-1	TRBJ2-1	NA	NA	CASSLVGSNEQFF	TGCGCCAGCAGCTTGGTAGGGAGTAATGAGCAGTTCTTC
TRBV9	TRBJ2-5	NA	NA	CASSPRARETQYF	TGTGCCAGCAGTCCCAGGGCTCGGGAGACCCAGTACTTC
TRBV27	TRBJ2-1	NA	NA	CASSFTTSSYNEQFF	TGTGCCAGCAGTTTCACTACCAGCTCCTACAATGAGCAGTTCTTC
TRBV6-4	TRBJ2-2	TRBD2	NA	CASTQTSGGNTGELFF	TGTGCCAGCACCCAGACTAGCGGGGGAAACACCGGGGAGCTGTTTTTT
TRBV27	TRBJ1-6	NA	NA	CASSFVPNSPLHF	TGTGCCAGCAGTTTCGTCCCTAATTCACCCCTCCACTTT